This TCR beta chain was recovered during a study of neoadjuvant anti-PD-1 for oral cavity cancer (dated by TCRdb to about 2021). Notes on the research overall: Before undergoing curative-intent surgical resection, most patients got three to four biweekly nivolumab doses at 3 mg/kg. Patients without progression received a fourth nivolumab dose around day 43 and underwent definitive surgical resection on days 50-56. Under RECIST 1.1, a patient counted as a responder if showing complete response, partial response or stable disease, and as a non-responder if showing progression. An approximately 32% response rate was observed in the parent correlative cohort, in which around twelve patients were included. Study-level results and caveats: Higher pretreatment blood TCRbeta clonality and lower post-treatment tumor TCRbeta clonality were correlated with higher pretreatment blood Treg/Th17 ratios. After neoadjuvant nivolumab, T cell clonality (Gini index) in PBMCs was significantly higher in non-responders than in responders. The TCR analyses had only a few patients in each response group, and the authors called for validation in larger cohorts.

Taken from the germline V gene, the CDR1 and CDR2 loops are SGDLS and YYNGEE. Between the V and J ends, shortened by 0 bases and 0 bases respectively, the junction contains 7 bases. Its CDR3 holds 15 amino acids, cysteine through phenylalanine. Solely the CDR3 DNA is kept, with 45 bases framed from the first base. PBMC libraries used mostly approximately 0.5 ug of input genomic DNA for deep sequencing, with six replicates per sample. The immunoSEQ hsTCRbeta kit was used to prepare TCRbeta libraries according to the manufacturer's instructions. The finished libraries were brought together in one pool at 2.5 to 3 nM, which was then read using an Illumina NovaSeq 6000 S4 flow cell. The published analysis was carried out like this. The immunoSEQ Analyzer handled quality control and preprocessing of the raw data. The analysis was limited to productive rearrangements, and each clonotype was defined by a unique CDR3 amino acid sequence. Repertoire clonality was estimated as the Gini-Simpson index, which was calculated using the R package tcR. Gini indices were compared with Student's t test, and associations with tumor size change were assessed by Pearson correlation. TCRdb took this table from immuneACCESS and kept in-frame rearrangements with V and J called. Such tables lack part of the clones; where checked against another copy, unresolved V genes explain under half of the gap, and the rest is unexplained. V, J and clone size are those of that table, while D and trimming were read from the DNA. The sample data list over 14,000 clones, and around 75% of these were observed just once. The ten largest account for just under 3% of the sample.

About this clone itself: Its antigen is unknown. The record has no base qualities; no much larger clone is one base away.

The time point label for this specimen denotes: before neoadjuvant nivolumab. Patients had been newly diagnosed with stage II-IVA oral cavity squamous cell carcinoma, and no prior systemic or radiation treatment had been given to the patients. The cohort was made up of patients with locally advanced, HPV-negative oral cavity squamous cell carcinoma. Peripheral blood mononuclear cells were analyzed directly and were not maintained or expanded in culture. The samples were drawn from a longitudinal correlative study tied to a single-arm phase II trial testing neoadjuvant nivolumab in oral cavity squamous cell carcinoma. Subject-matched pre- and post-treatment PBMCs and tumors from three responders and three non-responders underwent genomic DNA-based TCRbeta sequencing. Peripheral blood mononuclear cells were collected before nivolumab treatment and were collected again after treatment, at the time of surgery. The Maxwell RSC DNA from Cells kit was used to isolate genomic DNA from PBMCs.

Here the sequenced sample was PBMCs, taken before nivolumab (anti-PD-1) treatment. The chain is made from TRBV9 and TRBJ1-3; the D segment cannot be called with confidence. This TCR came from a person aged 35-79 years with oral cavity squamous cell carcinoma. The bases are TGTGCCAGCAGCGTAGCCCCGGGCTCTGGAAACACCATATATTTT. This gives the protein CASSVAPGSGNTIYF.